Below are 13 T cell receptor beta chains sequenced from a single sample in a study of cytomegalovirus exposure and HLA in healthy donors. Method: immunoSEQ multiplex PCR; TCRdb's copy keeps in-frame clones and lacks some. The sample comprises tens of thousands of clones, roughly 80% of which are singletons, and less than 3% rests with the top ten. Source material: PBMCs. The source is a man aged 30 to 45 in good health and CMV-seronegative.

This clone was counted between two and nine times. CDR3 in amino acids: CASSHNRGEAFF. DNA of the CDR3: TGTGCCAGCAGCCACAATCGGGGTGAAGCTTTCTTT. The chain recombines TRBV4-2 with TRBJ1-1; D is unresolved. Trimming removed 3 bases from V and 7 bases from J, with 9 bases in between. The CDR3 sequence is 12 residues long. Germline loops: CDR1 LGHNA, CDR2 YNFKEQ.

The rearrangement joins TRBV4-3 to TRBJ2-1, with 9 bases aligning to TRBD2. J lost 4 bases, V lost 0 bases, and 4 bases had no gene match. The CDR3 length is 16 residues. CDR1 is LGHNA, CDR2 YSLEER, per germline. The CDR3 protein is CASSQESAGGYNEQFF. CDR3 DNA: TGCGCCAGCAGCCAAGAATCGGCGGGGGGGTACAATGAGCAGTTCTTC.

The chain is built from TRBV9 and TRBJ1-6, with a tentative D call TRBD1 (6 bases). Deletions cut 3 bases from V and 5 bases from J, with 12 bases between. The CDR3 is 15 amino acids. The germline V gene has CDR1 SGDLS and CDR2 YYNGEE. CDR3 DNA sequence: TGTGCCAGCAGCGCCTCCGGGACAAATAATTCACCCCTCCACTTT. As protein: CASSASGTNNSPLHF.

This clone was seen once. V usage is TRBV5-4 and J usage is TRBJ2-7; 9 nucleotides agree with TRBD1. With V trimmed by 1 base and J by 3 bases, 11 bases remained unmatched. In germline, CDR1 is SGHNT, CDR2 YYREEE (reference sequence). The CDR3 length is 17 residues. CDR3 residues: CASSLFNPRTGVYEQYF. The CDR3, as DNA: TGTGCCAGCAGCTTGTTTAATCCCCGGACAGGGGTCTACGAGCAGTACTTC. Filled out from reference TRBV5-4 and TRBJ2-7, the complete variable domain reads ETGVTQSPTHLIKTRGQQVTLRCSSQSGHNTVSWYQQALGQGPQFIFQYYREEENGRGNFPPRFSGLQFPNYSSELNVNALELDDSALYLCASSLFNPRTGVYEQYFGPGTRLTVT.

The rearrangement links TRBV5-8 to TRBJ1-5; D is possibly TRBD1 (5 bases). The V end lost 1 base, the J end lost 9 bases, and 11 bases lay between the germline ends. The germline gives CDR1 SGHTS, CDR2 YDEGEE. The CDR3 covers 13 residues. The CDR3 is CASSLNFGGPQHF. The CDR3 nucleotides read TGTGCCAGCAGCTTGAATTTCGGGGGGCCCCAGCATTTT. The full variable domain, completed using reference TRBV5-8 and TRBJ1-5, is EAGVTQSPTHLIKTRGQQATLRCSPISGHTSVYWYQQALGLGLQFLLWYDEGEERNRGNFPPRFSGRQFPNYSSELNVNALELEDSALYLCASSLNFGGPQHFGDGTRLSIL.

The chain carries TRBV27 and TRBJ2-1, with 8 bases lining up with TRBD2. The ends lost 4 bases at V and 3 bases at J; junction bases unmatched: 11. The CDR3 is made up of 17 amino acids. Germline V lookup: CDR1 MNHEY, CDR2 SMNVEV (reference sequence). As DNA, the CDR3 is TGTGCCAGCAGTTCACCTCTCCGGGAGGGATTCTACAATGAGCAGTTCTTC. It yields the protein CASSSPLREGFYNEQFF.

The chain employs TRBV5-6 and TRBJ2-2; 8 nucleotides match TRBD1. The CDR3 has 16 amino acids. The germline CDR1 and CDR2 sequences are SGHDT and YYEEEE. The junction had 12 bases not matched to a gene; V was cut back by 3 bases and J by 8 bases. The CDR3 sequence is CASSSTGVGLSGELFF. CDR3 sequence (DNA): TGTGCCAGCAGCTCGACAGGGGTCGGTTTAAGTGGGGAGCTGTTTTTT.

The CDR3 loop is CASSGTGVNEQYF. The CDR3 coding sequence is TGTGCCAGCAGTGGGACAGGGGTCAACGAGCAGTACTTC. This sequence joins TRBV6-5 and TRBJ2-7; 10 nucleotides line up with TRBD1. The CDR3 loop spans 13 amino acids. Losses at the gene ends were 5 bases for V and 5 bases for J; bases not matched to a gene: 3. The germline V gene encodes CDR1 MNHEY and CDR2 SVGAGI.

This chain links TRBV4-2 with TRBJ1-2; TRBD1 aligns across 10 bases. Germline trimming cut 8 bases from V and 5 bases from J; bases unmatched to any gene: 11. The germline V gene has CDR1 LGHNA and CDR2 YNFKEQ. The CDR3 covers 15 residues. CDR3 bases: TGTGCCAGCGACCCGGGACAGGGGCCGCTTTATGGCTACACCTTC. This codes for CASDPGQGPLYGYTF.

The chain employs TRBV7-2 and TRBJ1-2; TRBD1 aligns across 10 bases. V gave up 0 bases and J gave up 5 bases; unmatched junction bases: 0. CDR1 SGHTA and CDR2 FQGNSA come from the germline V gene. This CDR3 spans 14 amino acids. CDR3 sequence: CASSLAGQGYGYTF. The CDR3 DNA reads as TGTGCCAGCAGCTTAGCGGGACAGGGGTATGGCTACACCTTC.

The rearrangement joins TRBV2 to TRBJ2-3; D remains unclear. Germline V gene sequence: CDR1 SNHLY, CDR2 FYNNEI. Trimming shortened V by 0 bases and J by 0 bases, and 4 bases separated the two germline ends. CDR3 length equals 14 residues. CDR3 sequence reads: CASSEARSTDTQYF. The CDR3 DNA sequence: TGTGCCAGCAGTGAAGCCAGAAGCACAGATACGCAGTATTTT.

J is TRBJ2-7 and V is TRBV7-9; tentative D call: TRBD2 (5 bases). V was shortened by 4 bases and J by 5 bases, with 15 bases between the two germline ends. The CDR3 consists of 14 residues. Germline CDR1 and CDR2: SEHNR and FQNEAQ (reference sequence). This CDR3 is CASSWVRVNHEQYF. The CDR3 DNA reads TGTGCCAGCAGCTGGGTGAGGGTCAACCACGAGCAGTACTTC.

This clone has a handful of counts. The chain combines TRBV9 with TRBJ2-1; 7 bases are a match to TRBD2. V lost 3 bases and J lost 3; bases outside the gene matches: 3. CDR3 length: 14 residues. Germline CDR1 reads SGDLS; CDR2 reads YYNGEE. The CDR3 region is CASSGSGYYNEQFF. The DNA of the CDR3 is TGTGCCAGCAGCGGTAGCGGGTACTACAATGAGCAGTTCTTC.